This T cell receptor (beta chain) came from a study of PD-1 blockade in classical Hodgkin lymphoma. Study-level points and caveats: Newly diagnosed patients reportedly had lower baseline TCR diversity than healthy donors. Complete responders showed a baseline diversity that resembled the diversity of newly diagnosed patients. Excluded were patients who started nivolumab under 1 year after ASCT, a group that had lower diversity.

As to this clone: Its antigen is unknown.

Produced via immunoSEQ multiplex PCR; TCRdb's table is partial and in-frame only. The repertoire holds roughly 7,000 clones, with about 82% as singletons. All trial patients relapsed after autologous stem cell transplantation. Patients had relapsed/refractory classical Hodgkin lymphoma with complete response, partial response or progressive disease as best response. Sample: peripheral blood mononuclear cells (PBMCs), taken before the second cycle of nivolumab. This receptor was taken from a human donor with classical Hodgkin lymphoma.

The CDR3 reads CASSRQLWEGYTF. In DNA, the CDR3 is TGTGCCAGCAGCCGACAGCTTTGGGAAGGCTACACCTTC. J is TRBJ1-2 and V is TRBV7-2, with D tentatively TRBD1 (5 bases). CDR3 size: 13 residues. The V gene lost 5 bases and the J gene lost 8 bases, with 15 bases spanning the gap. Per the germline V gene, CDR1 is SGHTA and CDR2 is FQGNSA.